This T cell receptor (beta chain) stems from a study of CD8+CD57+ T cells in acquired aplastic anemia. Study-wide background: DNA recovered from sorted CD4+ and CD8+ cells had a mean of approximately 3.2 ug. Study results and caveats: Controls and patients did not differ significantly in CD8+ Simpson's diversity. Shared by patients and controls, roughly 28 CD8+ CDR3s were abundant in patients.

As for this clonotype: Antigen: not known.

The study profiled TCR beta VDJ and CDR3 using genomic DNA as template. Each CDR3 protein is one row after TCRdb ran MiXCR on the reads. The sample lists 300,000 or so distinct CDR3 sequences; 55% to 65% were seen once. CDR3 length equals 13 residues. The germline V and J ends were trimmed by 0 bases and 5 bases, with 8 bases remaining between them. Germline assignment: CDR1 WNHNN and CDR2 SYGVQD (reference sequence). The chain employs TRBV10-1 and TRBJ2-7, with TRBD2 as a possible D gene (6 bases). This sequence was found in a human donor with severe aplastic anemia or a healthy control (not recorded which). Sequencing was done on a sample of sorted CD4+, CD8+, or CD8+CD57+ T cells (not recorded which) from PBMCs. Here the CDR3 DNA reads TGCGCCAGCAGTGAGTCCTGGGGGGACGAGCAGTACTTC. This sequence encodes CASSESWGDEQYF.